Listed below are T cell receptor beta chains from one sample, sequenced in a study of siplizumab effects on memory and regulatory T cells. Clones were read by immunoSEQ multiplex PCR, and TCRdb kept only the in-frame ones, dropping some. The sample yields about 62,000 clones, less than 80% seen once. The sample taken for sequencing was memory CD4+ T cells sorted from blood. These receptors were collected from a human donor in good health. CDR3s include the opening cysteine and the closing phenylalanine or tryptophan. Each record gives: CDR3 DNA, CDR3 protein, J gene, V gene, clone size, D gene. D genes are given only for firm matches. The size entry is marked missing in some rows and otherwise reads once, few, many or a size class.

TGCGCCAGCAGCTTGGATTCCAAGTCCACCGGGGAGCTGTTTTTT | CASSLDSKSTGELFF | TRBJ2-2 | TRBV5-1 | . | .
TGTGCCAGCAGCTTAGGTCAGGGGGACACTGAAGCTTTCTTT | CASSLGQGDTEAFF | TRBJ1-1 | TRBV7-9 | once | TRBD1
TGTGCCAGCAGTGAAGTAGCGGAGATTAGCACAGATACGCAGTATTTT | CASSEVAEISTDTQYF | TRBJ2-3 | TRBV6-4 | few | .
TGTGCCACTGGACAGGGCCTCACAGATACGCAGTATTTT | CATGQGLTDTQYF | TRBJ2-3 | TRBV19 | few | TRBD1
TGCGCCAGCCACTTGGAGGACTGGAACACTGAAGCTTTCTTT | CASHLEDWNTEAFF | TRBJ1-1 | TRBV5-1 | . | .
TGTGCCAGCAGTCGTCAGGGGCCCCACGAGCAGTACTTC | CASSRQGPHEQYF | TRBJ2-7 | TRBV27 | once | .
TGTGCCAGCAGCTTAGACAGGGGGTTCTCTGGGGCCAACGTCCTGACTTTC | CASSLDRGFSGANVLTF | TRBJ2-6 | TRBV7-2 | . | TRBD1
TGTGCCAGCAGTCAACAGGGGTTGTCGGTCTATGGCTACACCTTC | CASSQQGLSVYGYTF | TRBJ1-2 | TRBV6-5 | . | TRBD1
TGTGCCAGCAGCTTAGGTCAGGGATTCACAGATACGCAGTATTTT | CASSLGQGFTDTQYF | TRBJ2-3 | TRBV11-1 | few | .
TGTGCCAGCAGTCCCTCGGGGCAGTTCGGCGGCTACACCTTC | CASSPSGQFGGYTF | TRBJ1-2 | TRBV6-5 | once | .
TGTGCCAGCAGTGCTGGACAGTATGGCTACACCTTC | CASSAGQYGYTF | TRBJ1-2 | TRBV10-3 | . | .
TGTGCCAGCTCGCGGACAGGGAAATCTTCCTACGAGCAGTACTTC | CASSRTGKSSYEQYF | TRBJ2-7 | TRBV18 | once | TRBD1
TGTGCCAGCAGCTTGGGACGGGGGGGGCCCACAGATACGCAGTATTTT | CASSLGRGGPTDTQYF | TRBJ2-3 | TRBV5-4 | . | TRBD2
TGTGCCAGCAGGCCCCGGGACAGGGCCTACGAGCAGTACTTC | CASRPRDRAYEQYF | TRBJ2-7 | TRBV6-5 | . | TRBD1
TGTGCCAGCAGCGTCGGCGGGGGCCTCAACGACGAGCAGTACTTC | CASSVGGGLNDEQYF | TRBJ2-7 | TRBV11-3 | few | .
TGTGCCAGCAGTTACTCCGAGGGAGGCTATGGCTACACCTTC | CASSYSEGGYGYTF | TRBJ1-2 | TRBV6-6 | . | .
TGTGCCAGCCTCCAACAGGGGGGGACCGGGGAGCTGTTTTTT | CASLQQGGTGELFF | TRBJ2-2 | TRBV27 | . | .
TGTGCCAGCAGTTACTCGGGCTCACCCGGCACAGATACGCAGTATTTT | CASSYSGSPGTDTQYF | TRBJ2-3 | TRBV6-6 | few | .
TGTGCCAGCAGCTTGGCATCAGGCTATGGCTACACCTTC | CASSLASGYGYTF | TRBJ1-2 | TRBV5-5 | . | .
TGTGCCAGCCGACCGGGGGGGCTATTTGGTGAGCAGTTCTTC | CASRPGGLFGEQFF | TRBJ2-1 | TRBV6-4 | once | TRBD2
TGCGCCAGCAGCTTGTGGGGGGCCCCAGAGACCCAGTACTTC | CASSLWGAPETQYF | TRBJ2-5 | TRBV5-1 | few | .
TGTGCCACTCGCCGGGACAGTACTGAAGCTTTCTTT | CATRRDSTEAFF | TRBJ1-1 | TRBV28 | . | TRBD1
TGTGCCAGCTCACCCCTCGGGACAGAGGGGGGCTACACCTTC | CASSPLGTEGGYTF | TRBJ1-2 | TRBV18 | . | TRBD1
TGTGCCAGCAGCCCTGACAGTGGAAGGGCGTCCGAGCAGTACTTC | CASSPDSGRASEQYF | TRBJ2-7 | TRBV5-4 | few | .
TGTGCCAGTAGTATAGTGGGGACAGGGATCGGCTACACCTTC | CASSIVGTGIGYTF | TRBJ1-2 | TRBV19 | . | TRBD1
TGTGCCAGCAGCGTAGGAGGGCTGTCAGTCTCTGGGGCCAACGTCCTGACTTTC | CASSVGGLSVSGANVLTF | TRBJ2-6 | TRBV9 | . | .
TGTGCCAGCAGCCCAGACAGGGGGCCCACCGGGGAGCTGTTTTTT | CASSPDRGPTGELFF | TRBJ2-2 | TRBV5-4 | . | TRBD1
TGTGCCTGGAGTCCTCCCCCAAAGGGGGCAGGGGAGACCCAGTACTTC | CAWSPPPKGAGETQYF | TRBJ2-5 | TRBV30 | . | TRBD1
TGTGCCACCTCGGACAGGGCTGACATTCAGTACTTC | CATSDRADIQYF | TRBJ2-4 | TRBV28 | . | TRBD1
TGTGCCAGCAGTCTGACAGGGGGTGGAAACATTCAGTACTTC | CASSLTGGGNIQYF | TRBJ2-4 | TRBV28 | . | TRBD1
TGTGCCAGCAGCGTAGGCGGGGGGGTCCACAATGAGCAGTTCTTC | CASSVGGGVHNEQFF | TRBJ2-1 | TRBV9 | once | TRBD2
TGTGCTAGTGGTCCCAGAGGGGGCTACGAGACCCAGTACTTC | CASGPRGGYETQYF | TRBJ2-5 | TRBV12-5 | . | TRBD1
TGTGCCAGCTCACCACTAAGCGGACAAGAGACCCAGTACTTC | CASSPLSGQETQYF | TRBJ2-5 | TRBV18 | . | .
TGTGCCATCAGTGAGTCGGACAGACCGTACGAGCAGTACTTC | CAISESDRPYEQYF | TRBJ2-7 | TRBV10-3 | . | .
TGCGCCAGCAGCCGGGGTGGGGGCGCTAGCGGGGAGGCAAACAACTACGAGCAGTACTTC | CASSRGGGASGEANNYEQYF | TRBJ2-7 | TRBV4-1 | few | TRBD2
TGTGCCAGCAGTTACTCCGGGACAGGGACCTACGAGCAGTACTTC | CASSYSGTGTYEQYF | TRBJ2-7 | TRBV6-6 | . | TRBD1
TGTGCCAGCAGCTCGGACAGGGCAAGAACTGAAGCTTTCTTT | CASSSDRARTEAFF | TRBJ1-1 | TRBV7-9 | once | TRBD1
TGTGCCAGCAGCTTGGGACTAGCGAGTACAGATACGCAGTATTTT | CASSLGLASTDTQYF | TRBJ2-3 | TRBV5-6 | . | TRBD2
TGTGCCAGCAGCCAAGCAGACGGGAGCGGCGAAGCTTTCTTT | CASSQADGSGEAFF | TRBJ1-1 | TRBV4-2 | . | .
TGCGCCAGCGGCCTAGGGACGGTTAATGAAAAACTGTTTTTT | CASGLGTVNEKLFF | TRBJ1-4 | TRBV5-1 | once | .
TGTGCCAGCAGCCCGCAAAGGACAGCGGCTGAGGGCTACACCTTC | CASSPQRTAAEGYTF | TRBJ1-2 | TRBV6-5 | . | .
TGTGCCAGCAGCTTAGCAGCGGGGATTAAGTATACGCAGTATTTT | CASSLAAGIKYTQYF | TRBJ2-3 | TRBV7-2 | . | TRBD2
TGTGCCAGCAGTAACAGTGTTAGCACAGATACGCAGTATTTT | CASSNSVSTDTQYF | TRBJ2-3 | TRBV2 | few | .
TGCAGCGTTGATGGACAGGGGACGAATATTGCTTTCTTT | CSVDGQGTNIAFF | TRBJ1-1 | TRBV29-1 | . | TRBD1
TGTGCCAGCAGCTTCCTGGGACAGGAAAACTATGGCTACACCTTC | CASSFLGQENYGYTF | TRBJ1-2 | TRBV5-8 | . | TRBD1
TGTGCCAGCAGTGTCCGGGACGCTGGGCCAGATACGCAGTATTTT | CASSVRDAGPDTQYF | TRBJ2-3 | TRBV27 | . | .
TGTGCCAGCAGCTTTGACCTCAAGGTAACTGAAGCTTTCTTT | CASSFDLKVTEAFF | TRBJ1-1 | TRBV5-4 | once | .